One and the same sample provided the 14 T cell receptor beta chains below, sequenced in a study of Graves' ophthalmopathy and Graves' hyperthyroidism. TCR beta CDR3 amplification used RNA transcripts. HTBI primers served in a first-round RT-PCR, which a second-round multiplex PCR followed. TCRdb recomputed calls from the multiplex PCR reads with MiXCR, one row per CDR3 protein. The sample lists 150,000 to 200,000 distinct CDR3 sequences, around 39% occurring once. Sequencing was done on a sample of peripheral blood. These receptors were obtained from a man aged 25 to 40 with Graves' ophthalmopathy.

The genes are TRBV27 and TRBJ2-2, with D possibly being TRBD1 (5 bases). V was clipped by 4 bases and J by 2 bases, with 8 bases between them. The CDR3 contains 14 residues. CDR1 is MNHEY, CDR2 SMNVEV, per germline (reference sequence). CDR3 amino acids: CASSYDSNTGELFF. The CDR3 bases are TGTGCCAGCAGTTACGACAGTAACACCGGGGAGCTGTTTTTT.

This clonotype was counted a single time. V and J are TRBV10-3 and TRBJ1-1; 9 nucleotides match TRBD1. CDR3 length: 15 amino acids. Trimming took 4 bases from V and 10 from J; bases not matched to a gene: 13. Germline-derived CDR1 and CDR2 are ENHRY and SYGVKD. The CDR3 coding sequence is TGTGCCATCAGTGGGGGATTGGAGGCGGACAGGGGAGCTTTCTTT. Protein product: CAISGGLEADRGAFF.

This clonotype was picked up many times. V is TRBV12-3 or TRBV12-4 and J is TRBJ1-1; a weak D match, TRBD1 (5 bases). The CDR3 totals 12 residues. Trimming took off 4 bases at V and 11 bases at J, with 14 bases between the two ends. CDR3 bases: TGTGCCAGCAGTTATCTCGGCAGGGAGGCTTTCTTT. Amino acids: CASSYLGREAFF.

This chain joins TRBV6-5 and TRBJ2-7; 8 bases line up with TRBD2. The J segment lost 5 bases and the V segment lost 6 bases, leaving 6 bases of the junction unmatched. The CDR3 has 13 amino acids. From germline, CDR1 is MNHEY and CDR2 SVGAGI. The CDR3 protein is CASRYLAGDEQYF. As DNA, the CDR3 is TGTGCCAGCAGGTACCTAGCGGGCGACGAGCAGTACTTC.

This clonotype was seen ten or more times. This rearrangement joins TRBV20-1 to TRBJ2-4, with TRBD1 as a possible D gene (5 bases). Looked up from germline, CDR1 is DFQATT and CDR2 is SNEGSKA (reference sequence). Between the trimmed V and J ends, which lost 3 bases and 8 bases, there was a span of 14 bases. The CDR3 has 13 residues. CDR3 amino acids: CSASGQGLDIQYF. CDR3 coding DNA: TGCAGTGCTAGCGGTCAGGGCTTGGACATTCAGTACTTC.

The chain employs TRBV6-2 or TRBV6-3 and TRBJ2-7, with 11 bases fitting TRBD1. V gave up 6 bases and J gave up 6 bases; unmatched junction bases: 10. The CDR3 is 15 residues long. CDR1 and CDR2 from the germline V gene are MNHEY and SVGEGT. Here the CDR3 DNA reads TGTGCCAGCAGCTCGGCAGGGACAGGGGGAGGCGAGCAGTACTTC. Protein sequence: CASSSAGTGGGEQYF.

This clonotype was seen many times. The chain employs TRBV30 and TRBJ1-1, with no clear D. The CDR3 spans 12 residues. Trimming took off 5 bases at V and 0 bases at J, with 7 bases between the two ends. Germline CDR1 GTSNPN, CDR2 SVGIG (reference sequence). The CDR3, as DNA: TGTGCCTGGGACTTGGTGAACACTGAAGCTTTCTTT. Amino acid sequence: CAWDLVNTEAFF.

This clonotype showed up many times. The chain has TRBV28 and TRBJ1-1; 9 bases map to TRBD1. Looked up from germline, CDR1 is MDHEN and CDR2 is SYDVKM. V lost 6 bases, J lost 10 bases, and 9 bases stayed unmatched. The CDR3 has 13 residues. The CDR3 nucleotides read TGTGCCAGCAGCGCCCTGGACAGGGGCCGAGCTTTCTTT. The encoded protein is CASSALDRGRAFF.

This clonotype was seen at least ten times. The CDR3 nucleotides read TGTGCCAGTGGGGACAGTCTCTCTGGGGCCAACGTCCTGACTTTC. Translating gives CASGDSLSGANVLTF. J is TRBJ2-6 and V is TRBV19; 7 bases align to TRBD1. The CDR3 loop spans 15 amino acids. CDR1 and CDR2 from the germline V gene are LNHDA and SQIVND (reference sequence). V gave up 8 bases and J gave up 0 bases; unmatched junction bases: 4.

This clonotype appeared many times. The chain joins TRBV6-5 to TRBJ2-7; 8 nucleotides agree with TRBD1. V gave up 0 bases and J gave up 4 bases; unmatched junction bases: 5. Germline V gene sequence: CDR1 MNHEY, CDR2 SVGAGI. This CDR3 has 15 residues. The CDR3 is CASSYSLRGLYEQYF. The CDR3 bases are TGTGCCAGCAGTTACTCGCTCAGGGGGCTGTACGAGCAGTACTTC.

The chain employs TRBV6-5 and TRBJ1-5, with a possible D match to TRBD1 (5 bases). Trimming took 0 bases from V and 4 from J, leaving 13 bases between them. Germline lookup yields CDR1 MNHEY and CDR2 SVGAGI. The CDR3 extends over 16 amino acids. The CDR3 sequence: CASSYSRPGENQPQHF. The DNA for the CDR3 is TGTGCCAGCAGTTACTCGAGGCCGGGGGAAAATCAGCCCCAGCATTTT.

The chain has TRBV19 and TRBJ1-5; possibly TRBD1 for D (5 bases). V shed 6 bases and J shed 4 bases, with 13 bases lying between them. The CDR3 extends over 14 amino acids. Germline V CDR1 and CDR2: LNHDA, SQIVND (reference sequence). CDR3 sequence: CASSWGIGNQPQHF. DNA for the CDR3: TGTGCCAGTAGCTGGGGGATCGGAAATCAGCCCCAGCATTTT.

In this sample, this clonotype turned up many times. The junction departs from germline at one end; a sequencing error may be responsible. The V call is TRBV6-1, the J call TRBJ1-5; the match to TRBD1 covers 7 bases. The CDR3 totals 17 residues. Germline values: CDR1 MNHNS, CDR2 SASEGT. DNA of the CDR3: TGCGCCAGCAGGGAAAGGGCAGGGGGAATTGGCAATCAGCCCCAGCATTTT. Amino acids: CASRERAGGIGNQPQHF.

As regards this clonotype: Germline is not matched at one junction end, which may reflect a read error. The rearrangement links TRBV12-3 or TRBV12-4 to TRBJ1-2; the D gene is possibly TRBD1 (5 bases). The CDR3 is made up of 13 amino acids. The chain's CDR3 is CATSDPGSGGYTF. DNA for the CDR3: TGTGCCACCAGTGATCCAGGGTCTGGGGGCTACACCTTC.